A selection of T cell receptor beta chains follows, all from one sample in a study of blood T cell repertoires in COVID-19. Data came from immunoSEQ multiplex PCR; TCRdb stores just in-frame clones and leaves some out. The table records fewer than 250,000 clones, around 85% of them present only once. Specimen: PBMCs or T cells enriched from blood (not recorded which). All receptors derive from a woman aged 30 to 39 who had recovered from COVID-19. CDR3s include the opening cysteine and the closing phenylalanine or tryptophan. Fields, in order: J gene, V gene, D gene, clone size, CDR3 DNA, CDR3 protein. The D gene is left open where the match is weak. Clone size appears in some rows only: once, few, many, or a class for an expanded clone.

TRBJ2-1	TRBV28	NA	NA	TGTGCCAGCAGTTTCTTAAATGAGCAGTTCTTC	CASSFLNEQFF
TRBJ2-2	TRBV24-1	TRBD1	NA	TGTGCCACCAGTGATTTGCTAGGACAGGGGGCCGGGGAGCTGTTTTTT	CATSDLLGQGAGELFF
TRBJ2-2	TRBV7-2	NA	NA	TGTGCCAGCAGCTTTTTTTCTATGACCGGGGAGCTGTTTTTT	CASSFFSMTGELFF
TRBJ2-3	TRBV19	NA	NA	TGTGCCAGTAGTATCGCGGGATCAGATACGCAGTATTTT	CASSIAGSDTQYF
TRBJ1-2	TRBV2	NA	NA	TGTGCCAGCAGTGAAGCGCTTGCAGGCCACTATGGCTACACCTTC	CASSEALAGHYGYTF
TRBJ1-3	TRBV28	NA	NA	TGTGCCAGCAGTAAATCAGGGGTGAGCTCTGGAAACACCATATATTTT	CASSKSGVSSGNTIYF
TRBJ2-2	TRBV7-9	NA	NA	TGTGCCAGCAGCTTATGGACAAAGAACACCGGGGAGCTGTTTTTT	CASSLWTKNTGELFF
TRBJ1-1	TRBV28	NA	NA	TGTGCCAGCAGTTTAGTGGGGCCCACTGAAGCTTTCTTT	CASSLVGPTEAFF
TRBJ2-1	TRBV18	NA	NA	TGTGCCAGCTTGGAAAAACAGAAGTACAATGAGCAGTTCTTC	CASLEKQKYNEQFF
TRBJ2-5	TRBV9	NA	NA	TGTGCCAGCAGCGTAGATAGCGGCCAAGAGACCCAGTACTTC	CASSVDSGQETQYF
TRBJ2-7	TRBV29-1	NA	NA	TGCAGCGTTGGTGAAGGGGCATACGAGCAGTACTTC	CSVGEGAYEQYF
TRBJ1-6	TRBV6-5	NA	NA	TGTGCCAGCCGAGTGCAGGGTACCTATAATTCACCCCTCCACTTT	CASRVQGTYNSPLHF
TRBJ1-2	TRBV2	NA	once	TGTGCCAGCAGCCGGGACACGGACTATGGCTACACCTTC	CASSRDTDYGYTF
TRBJ1-4	TRBV5-4	NA	NA	TGTGCCAGCAGCTTGGCCGGGTCAACTAATGAAAAACTGTTTTTT	CASSLAGSTNEKLFF
TRBJ1-3	TRBV7-9	TRBD1	NA	TGTGCCAGCAGCTTAGCTGTGACAGGGGGATCTTTGGGAAACACCATATATTTT	CASSLAVTGGSLGNTIYF
TRBJ2-3	TRBV2	TRBD1	NA	TGTGCCAGCAGTCCAGAGGGACAGACGACAGATACGCAGTATTTT	CASSPEGQTTDTQYF
TRBJ2-4	TRBV19	NA	NA	TGTGCCAGTACCGTCATTGGAGGGGTGAGGGACATTCAGTACTTC	CASTVIGGVRDIQYF
TRBJ1-2	TRBV6-5	NA	NA	TGTGCCAGCAGGGGCCAGGGGAAAGCTAACTATGGCTACACCTTC	CASRGQGKANYGYTF
TRBJ2-1	TRBV9	TRBD2	NA	TGTGCCAGCAGCCCCCGGACTAGCGGGAAAAATGAGCAGTTCTTC	CASSPRTSGKNEQFF
TRBJ1-1	TRBV7-2	NA	NA	TGTGCCAGCAGCTTAGATCGGTCCAACACTGAAGCTTTCTTT	CASSLDRSNTEAFF
TRBJ1-3	TRBV19	NA	NA	TGTGCCGGGGCGGTCAGCTCTGGAAACACCATATATTTT	CAGAVSSGNTIYF
TRBJ2-7	TRBV3-1/TRBV3-2	NA	few	TGTGCCAGCAGCCACCCTACTAGGGCCTACGAGCAGTACTTC	CASSHPTRAYEQYF
TRBJ2-3	TRBV28	NA	NA	TGTGCCAGCAGTTTAGCGGGAACTAGCACAGATACGCAGTATTTT	CASSLAGTSTDTQYF
TRBJ1-5	TRBV3-1/TRBV3-2	TRBD1	NA	TGTGCCAGCAGCCCCCAGGGGGGCAATCAGCCCCAGCATTTT	CASSPQGGNQPQHF
TRBJ2-3	TRBV19	TRBD1	NA	TGTGCCAGTAGTCTAGGGACAGCGAGCACAGATACGCAGTATTTT	CASSLGTASTDTQYF
TRBJ2-7	TRBV4-1	TRBD2	NA	TGCGCCAGCAGCCAAGATAGGTCTAGCGGGAGGGGGGGCTACGAGCAGTACTTC	CASSQDRSSGRGGYEQYF
TRBJ2-1	TRBV5-1	NA	NA	TGCGCCAGCAGCTTAGGAGACAGCTACAATGAGCAGTTCTTC	CASSLGDSYNEQFF
TRBJ1-1	TRBV12-3/TRBV12-4	NA	NA	TGTGCCAGCAGTTTAAAGGACTTTGAAGCTTTCTTT	CASSLKDFEAFF
TRBJ1-1	TRBV27	TRBD1	NA	TGTGCCAGCAGTTTAAAGACAGGGCTGAGAGGCACTGAAGCTTTCTTT	CASSLKTGLRGTEAFF
TRBJ2-1	TRBV4-2	TRBD1	NA	TGTGCCAGCAGCCAAGGTGGGACAGGCGACTACAATGAGCAGTTCTTC	CASSQGGTGDYNEQFF
TRBJ2-1	TRBV11-3	NA	NA	TGTGCCAGCAGCTTAGAGGGGCCTAGCGAGACCTACAATGAGCAGTTCTTC	CASSLEGPSETYNEQFF
TRBJ2-5	TRBV3-1/TRBV3-2	TRBD1	NA	TGTGCCAGCAGCCAAAGGACCAGGGGGGAGACCCAGTACTTC	CASSQRTRGETQYF
TRBJ2-3	TRBV28	NA	NA	TGTGCCAGCAGTTCAACAGGGTACACAGATACGCAGTATTTT	CASSSTGYTDTQYF
TRBJ1-6	TRBV10-3	TRBD1	NA	TGTGCCATCAGTGGCCGGGGGCAGGGGGCTGATAATTCACCCCTCCACTTT	CAISGRGQGADNSPLHF
TRBJ2-1	TRBV25-1	NA	NA	TGTGCCAGCAGTCCGGCGCGGTTTGGCGGGCAGTTCTTC	CASSPARFGGQFF